Listed below are T cell receptor beta chains from one sample, sequenced in a study of T cell repertoires in cytomegalovirus infection. Using its own MiXCR run on the reads, TCRdb lists one record per CDR3 protein. The sample yields fewer than 1,000,000 distinct CDR3 sequences, around 30% seen once. Their antigens are not known. Sequences were derived from cultured CD8+ T cells from PBMCs, sampled from culture after CMV antigen stimulation. Source of these receptors: a human donor in good health (CMV status not recorded). Some clones in this sample may be carry-over from other donors' samples. Both conserved end residues are part of each CDR3. A D gene is named only where the DNA matches it firmly. For some rows the clone size is stated as once, few or many, or as a class when expanded; others skip it.

d_call: .
j_call: TRBJ1-4
clone_size: many
v_call: TRBV7-8
cdr3_aa: CASSLGPGAGEKLFF
cdr3_nt: TGTGCCAGCAGCCTGGGTCCGGGGGCTGGGGAAAAACTGTTTTTT

d_call: TRBD1
j_call: TRBJ2-3
clone_size: .
v_call: TRBV2
cdr3_aa: CASRGTGWSTDTQYF
cdr3_nt: TGTGCCAGCAGGGGGACAGGGTGGAGCACAGATACGCAGTATTTT

d_call: .
j_call: TRBJ1-5
clone_size: .
v_call: TRBV6-2/TRBV6-3
cdr3_aa: CASSYGGLRQPQHF
cdr3_nt: TGTGCCAGCAGTTACGGGGGGCTGAGACAGCCCCAGCATTTT

d_call: TRBD1
j_call: TRBJ2-7
clone_size: few
v_call: TRBV19
cdr3_aa: CASSLLRDRQYEQYF
cdr3_nt: TGTGCCAGTAGTTTGCTCCGGGACAGACAATACGAGCAGTACTTC

d_call: .
j_call: TRBJ1-3
clone_size: .
v_call: TRBV12-3/TRBV12-4
cdr3_aa: CASSLGTAGNTIYF
cdr3_nt: TGTGCCAGCAGTTTAGGGACGGCTGGAAACACCATATATTTT

d_call: .
j_call: TRBJ2-1
clone_size: .
v_call: TRBV6-2/TRBV6-3
cdr3_aa: CAIAPGVVYNEQFF
cdr3_nt: TGTGCCATCGCCCCAGGGGTCGTGTACAATGAGCAGTTCTTC

d_call: .
j_call: TRBJ1-2
clone_size: many
v_call: TRBV29-1
cdr3_aa: CSSTAGYGGYGYTF
cdr3_nt: TGCAGCTCCACGGCGGGGTACGGCGGCTATGGCTACACCTTC

d_call: .
j_call: TRBJ1-2
clone_size: .
v_call: TRBV7-9
cdr3_aa: CASSDYRDPSYGYTF
cdr3_nt: TGTGCCAGCAGCGACTACAGGGACCCTAGCTATGGCTACACCTTC

d_call: TRBD1
j_call: TRBJ2-5
clone_size: many
v_call: TRBV7-9
cdr3_aa: CASSLGWRQGQETQYF
cdr3_nt: TGTGCCAGCAGCTTAGGATGGAGACAGGGACAAGAGACCCAGTACTTC

d_call: .
j_call: TRBJ1-1
clone_size: many
v_call: TRBV12-3/TRBV12-4
cdr3_aa: CASSTNTEAFF
cdr3_nt: TGTGCCAGCAGCACAAACACTGAAGCTTTCTTT

d_call: .
j_call: TRBJ2-7
clone_size: .
v_call: TRBV6-1
cdr3_aa: CASSEARERTYEQYF
cdr3_nt: TGTGCCAGCAGTGAAGCGCGCGAGCGAACCTACGAGCAGTACTTC

d_call: .
j_call: TRBJ1-6
clone_size: few
v_call: TRBV7-2
cdr3_aa: CASSRARGGGSPLHF
cdr3_nt: TGTGCCAGCAGCCGCGCGCGGGGTGGGGGTTCACCCCTCCACTTT

d_call: .
j_call: TRBJ1-2
clone_size: .
v_call: TRBV25-1
cdr3_aa: CASSESAGSYTF
cdr3_nt: TGTGCCAGCAGTGAATCTGCGGGGTCCTACACCTTC

d_call: .
j_call: TRBJ1-2
clone_size: .
v_call: TRBV25-1
cdr3_aa: CASSEEWSNYGYTF
cdr3_nt: TGTGCCAGCAGTGAGGAGTGGTCCAACTATGGCTACACCTTC

d_call: .
j_call: TRBJ1-1
clone_size: .
v_call: TRBV27
cdr3_aa: CASSFLGGEGTEAFF
cdr3_nt: TGTGCCAGCAGTTTTTTGGGGGGCGAAGGGACTGAAGCTTTCTTT

d_call: TRBD1
j_call: TRBJ1-1
clone_size: .
v_call: TRBV20-1
cdr3_aa: CSADGQGTEAFF
cdr3_nt: TGCAGTGCTGACGGACAGGGCACTGAAGCTTTCTTT

d_call: .
j_call: TRBJ2-5
clone_size: .
v_call: TRBV14
cdr3_aa: CASSQDWRVEGQETQYF
cdr3_nt: TGTGCCAGCAGCCAAGATTGGAGGGTGGAGGGGCAAGAGACCCAGTACTTC

d_call: .
j_call: TRBJ1-1
clone_size: many
v_call: TRBV6-2/TRBV6-3
cdr3_aa: CASSLWTGANTEAFF
cdr3_nt: TGTGCCAGCAGTCTGTGGACCGGGGCGAACACTGAAGCTTTCTTT

d_call: .
j_call: TRBJ2-7
clone_size: .
v_call: TRBV7-9
cdr3_aa: CASSPKVRAYEQYF
cdr3_nt: TGTGCCAGCAGCCCCAAGGTTAGGGCCTACGAGCAGTACTTC

d_call: TRBD1
j_call: TRBJ1-6
clone_size: many
v_call: TRBV7-2
cdr3_aa: CASSPGGRNSPLHF
cdr3_nt: TGTGCCAGCAGCCCAGGGGGCCGAAATTCACCCCTCCACTTT

d_call: .
j_call: TRBJ2-5
clone_size: few
v_call: TRBV7-3
cdr3_aa: CASSLKGRQAQETQYF
cdr3_nt: TGTGCCAGCAGCTTAAAGGGGAGACAGGCGCAAGAGACCCAGTACTTC

d_call: .
j_call: TRBJ2-1
clone_size: .
v_call: TRBV5-6
cdr3_aa: CASSYRGDTYNEQFF
cdr3_nt: TGTGCCAGCAGCTATAGAGGGGACACCTACAATGAGCAGTTCTTC

d_call: TRBD2
j_call: TRBJ2-1
clone_size: many
v_call: TRBV19
cdr3_aa: CASSLFPSGINNEQFF
cdr3_nt: TGTGCCAGTAGTCTGTTCCCTAGCGGCATTAACAATGAGCAGTTCTTC

d_call: .
j_call: TRBJ2-3
clone_size: few
v_call: TRBV4-1
cdr3_aa: CASSHLEGATDTQYF
cdr3_nt: TGCGCCAGCAGCCACCTCGAGGGAGCCACAGATACGCAGTATTTT

d_call: .
j_call: TRBJ2-5
clone_size: few
v_call: TRBV19
cdr3_aa: CASSIDSDQETQYF
cdr3_nt: TGTGCCAGTAGTATTGACAGCGATCAAGAGACCCAGTACTTC

d_call: .
j_call: TRBJ2-5
clone_size: .
v_call: TRBV20-1
cdr3_aa: CSARGWGEETQYF
cdr3_nt: TGCAGTGCTAGAGGGTGGGGGGAAGAGACCCAGTACTTC

d_call: .
j_call: TRBJ1-1
clone_size: few
v_call: TRBV7-2
cdr3_aa: CASSLPGVNEAFF
cdr3_nt: TGTGCCAGCAGCTTACCAGGGGTAAATGAAGCTTTCTTT

d_call: .
j_call: TRBJ1-1
clone_size: .
v_call: TRBV4-1
cdr3_aa: CASSLVDTTNTEAFF
cdr3_nt: TGCGCCAGCAGCCTAGTAGACACAACGAACACTGAAGCTTTCTTT

d_call: .
j_call: TRBJ2-7
clone_size: .
v_call: TRBV27
cdr3_aa: CASSFGPFYEQYF
cdr3_nt: TGTGCCAGCAGTTTCGGGCCTTTCTACGAGCAGTACTTC

d_call: TRBD1
j_call: TRBJ1-5
clone_size: .
v_call: TRBV4-3
cdr3_aa: CASSQELGQGAQPQHF
cdr3_nt: TGCGCCAGCAGCCAAGAACTAGGACAGGGGGCCCAGCCCCAGCATTTT

d_call: .
j_call: TRBJ2-7
clone_size: few
v_call: TRBV7-9
cdr3_aa: CASSSHRDEQYF
cdr3_nt: TGTGCCAGCAGCTCTCACAGGGACGAGCAGTACTTC

d_call: TRBD2
j_call: TRBJ2-3
clone_size: .
v_call: TRBV6-2/TRBV6-3
cdr3_aa: CASSPLAGGGYF
cdr3_nt: TGTGCCAGCAGCCCCCTAGCGGGGGGCGGGTATTTT

d_call: .
j_call: TRBJ2-7
clone_size: .
v_call: TRBV27
cdr3_aa: CASSRIGGDEQYF
cdr3_nt: TGTGCCAGCAGTCGAATCGGGGGAGACGAGCAGTACTTC

d_call: .
j_call: TRBJ1-5
clone_size: .
v_call: TRBV19
cdr3_aa: CASSIWGGNQPQHF
cdr3_nt: TGTGCCAGTAGTATCTGGGGTGGCAATCAGCCCCAGCATTTT

d_call: .
j_call: TRBJ2-7
clone_size: few
v_call: TRBV12-5
cdr3_aa: CASGFYGPSYEQYF
cdr3_nt: TGTGCTAGTGGTTTCTACGGCCCCTCCTACGAGCAGTACTTC